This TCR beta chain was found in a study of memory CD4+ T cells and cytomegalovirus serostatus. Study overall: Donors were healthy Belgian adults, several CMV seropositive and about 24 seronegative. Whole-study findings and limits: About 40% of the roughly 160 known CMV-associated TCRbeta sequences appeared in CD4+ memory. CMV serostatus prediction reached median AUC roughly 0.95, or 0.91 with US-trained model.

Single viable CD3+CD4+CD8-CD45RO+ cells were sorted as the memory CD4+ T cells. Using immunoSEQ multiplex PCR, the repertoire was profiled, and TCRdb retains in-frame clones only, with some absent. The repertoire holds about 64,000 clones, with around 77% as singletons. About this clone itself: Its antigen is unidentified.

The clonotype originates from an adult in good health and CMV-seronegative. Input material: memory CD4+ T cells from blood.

The CDR3 is CASSSTGTDTQYF. The CDR3 nucleotides are TGTGCCAGCAGCTCTACAGGGACAGATACGCAGTATTTT. The chain joins TRBV5-8 to TRBJ2-3, with TRBD1 as a possible D gene (6 bases). CDR1 and CDR2 from the germline V gene are SGHTS and YDEGEE. V lost 3 bases and J 3 bases, leaving 8 bases between the germline ends. CDR3 length: 13 residues.